The rows below give T cell receptor beta chains drawn from one sample of a study of T cell responses to AZD1222 COVID-19 vaccine. Produced via immunoSEQ multiplex PCR; TCRdb's table is partial and in-frame only. There are about 160,000 clones in the sample; approximately 91% occur only once, and approximately 5.7% lies in the top ten. Sequences were derived from peripheral blood, sampled on day 0 of AZD1222 vaccination. The receptors stem from an adult in good health. Both conserved end residues are part of each CDR3. A D gene is named only where the DNA matches it firmly. Some rows mark clone size as missing; the rest say once, few, many or name a class of expanded clone.

clone size	D gene	J gene	V gene	CDR3 DNA	CDR3 protein
.	TRBD2	TRBJ2-3	TRBV7-3	TGTGCCAGCAGCACCGGACTAGCGGGGGGGCCGACAGATACGCAGTATTTT	CASSTGLAGGPTDTQYF
.	.	TRBJ2-1	TRBV24-1	TGTGCCACCAGCGTACAGGGAGCAGTCGATGAGCAGTTCTTC	CATSVQGAVDEQFF
.	TRBD1	TRBJ1-4	TRBV9	TGTGCCAGCAGCGTCTCCACAGGGGCCATTGAAAAACTGTTTTTT	CASSVSTGAIEKLFF
.	TRBD2	TRBJ2-1	TRBV4-2	TGTGCCAGCAGCCAAGAGCTTACGAGCGGGATATTCTCCTACAATGAGCAGTTCTTC	CASSQELTSGIFSYNEQFF
.	TRBD1	TRBJ1-2	TRBV9	TGTGCCAGCAGCGGGGGACAGGGGAGTTATGGCTACACCTTC	CASSGGQGSYGYTF
.	.	TRBJ1-3	TRBV5-6	TGTGCCAGCAGCTTGGGAGGAGGGCAGCAAGGAAACACCATATATTTT	CASSLGGGQQGNTIYF
.	.	TRBJ2-7	TRBV21-1	TGTGCCAGCAGCAAAGGTGGCGGGAGCTCCTACGAGCAGTACTTC	CASSKGGGSSYEQYF
.	.	TRBJ1-5	TRBV5-5	TGTGCCAGCACCCTAATGTGGGGTGATCAGCCCCAGCATTTT	CASTLMWGDQPQHF
.	TRBD1	TRBJ1-3	TRBV28	TGTGCCAGCAGTTTTTGGGACAGCTACTCTGGAAACACCATATATTTT	CASSFWDSYSGNTIYF
once	.	TRBJ1-5	TRBV2	TGTGCCAGCAGTGTAGGAGGGGGCAATCAGCCCCAGCATTTT	CASSVGGGNQPQHF
once	TRBD2	TRBJ2-7	TRBV6-2/TRBV6-3	TGTGCCAGCAGTTACTTCGGACTAGCGGGGGACTACGAGCAGTACTTC	CASSYFGLAGDYEQYF
.	.	TRBJ1-5	TRBV20-1	TGCAGTGCTAGTTCCCAAACGGGTCAGCCCCAGCATTTT	CSASSQTGQPQHF
.	.	TRBJ1-5	TRBV7-2	TGTGCCAGCAGCACAACCTCGGCCCAGGGGCATCAGCCCCAGCATTTT	CASSTTSAQGHQPQHF
.	.	TRBJ2-3	TRBV28	TGTGCCAGCAGTTCCTCGGTTGGAAGAGTGGATACGCAGTATTTT	CASSSSVGRVDTQYF